The rows below give T cell receptor beta chains drawn from one sample of a study of identical twins. One entry per CDR3 protein, called by TCRdb with MiXCR from the 5' RACE reads. The table lists a few hundred thousand distinct CDR3 sequences, roughly an eighth of them singletons. The same specimen was also included in a second study, on yellow fever vaccine responses in identical twins.

Sequenced material: memory (CD45RO+) T cells sorted from blood. The receptors derive from a woman aged 18-29 years in good health. CDR3s leave out the opening cysteine and the closing phenylalanine or tryptophan. D genes are given only for firm matches.

ASSQADQGGRF,TRBJ2-1,TRBD2,TRBV3-1
SARAPGGLGAKNIQY,TRBJ2-4,.,TRBV20-1
ASSLYSSEEQY,TRBJ2-7,.,TRBV7-9
ASRTVSYEQY,TRBJ2-7,.,TRBV2
ASSGMTSGKAWDTGELF,TRBJ2-2,TRBD2,TRBV7-8
ASSSAAAVTYEQY,TRBJ2-7,.,TRBV6-2/TRBV6-3
SARGGGSSTEAF,TRBJ1-1,.,TRBV20-1
ASSLDLSGAETGELF,TRBJ2-2,.,TRBV11-3
ASSLGGTSGL,TRBJ2-1,TRBD2,TRBV7-2
ASSDGIAGSSTDTQY,TRBJ2-3,TRBD2,TRBV9
SQGSSGSNEQF,TRBJ2-1,TRBD2,TRBV29-1
ASSLFGGSSASYEQY,TRBJ2-7,.,TRBV28
GSSVGGMQGDYEQY,TRBJ2-7,.,TRBV9
AWSVQAGGSAF,TRBJ1-1,TRBD1,TRBV30
ASSFAGRGTEAF,TRBJ1-1,.,TRBV12-3/TRBV12-4
ASSDRFTGSFYEQY,TRBJ2-7,.,TRBV10-2
SARDWQNEKLF,TRBJ1-4,.,TRBV20-1
SVHGRAGSYNEQF,TRBJ2-1,TRBD2,TRBV20-1
ASSFAGAKNIQY,TRBJ2-4,.,TRBV7-9
ATNAGIDTQY,TRBJ2-3,.,TRBV7-9
SVNGVSGYEQY,TRBJ2-7,.,TRBV29-1
AWSPTRELF,TRBJ2-2,.,TRBV30